This T cell receptor (beta chain) was sequenced for a study of blood T cell repertoires in COVID-19. About the study: PBMCs, B-cell-depleted T cells, or T cells were the source of the cDNA or gDNA that made up the material.

This clone showed up just once. Trimming took 0 bases from V and 0 from J, leaving 8 bases between them. Per germline, CDR1 SGHVS and CDR2 FQNEAQ. There are 16 residues in the CDR3. Those who participated ranged in age from roughly 18 to 95 years and resided in about two dozen US areas. Self-reported history from a screening survey and questionnaire set each donor's cohort. Clones were read by immunoSEQ multiplex PCR, and TCRdb kept only the in-frame ones, dropping some. The table includes roughly 430,000 clones, around 90% detected once. The genes are TRBV7-8 and TRBJ2-2, with TRBD1 as a possible D gene (6 bases). The source of this sequence is a woman aged 40 to 55 with acute COVID-19. What was sequenced was PBMCs or T cells enriched from blood (not recorded which). CDR3 sequence: CASSLAGDTNTGELFF. The CDR3 DNA reads TGTGCCAGCAGCTTAGCAGGGGACACGAACACCGGGGAGCTGTTTTTT.